These T cell receptor beta chains were read from a single sample in a study of shared clonotypes between healthy human individuals. This table comes from immunoSEQ multiplex PCR, and its TCRdb copy is limited to in-frame clones, with some not included. The table has fewer than 1.4 million clones, 75% to 85% seen once; the top ten hold 0.55% to 0.7%. The sample comprised memory CD4+ T cells from PBMCs. These receptors were obtained from a man aged 18 to 29 in good health. Some clones in this sample may be carry-over from other donors' samples. The CDR3 runs from the conserved cysteine through the conserved F or W. A D gene is named only where the DNA matches it firmly. Size is stated for part of the rows, as once, few or many counts, or as a class when the clone is expanded.

v_call: TRBV9
clone_size: NA
j_call: TRBJ1-2
d_call: TRBD1
cdr3_nt: TGTGCCAGCAGCCCCTCGGGACAGAATTATGGCTACACCTTC
cdr3_aa: CASSPSGQNYGYTF

v_call: TRBV30
clone_size: NA
j_call: TRBJ2-1
d_call: NA
cdr3_nt: TGTGCCTGGAGTAGACCGCCGTTAGGGAGCTCCTACAATGAGCAGTTCTTC
cdr3_aa: CAWSRPPLGSSYNEQFF

v_call: TRBV2
clone_size: NA
j_call: TRBJ2-1
d_call: NA
cdr3_nt: TGTGCCAGGGGCCGCAACCCCTACAATGAGCAGTTCTTC
cdr3_aa: CARGRNPYNEQFF

v_call: TRBV5-1
clone_size: few
j_call: TRBJ2-5
d_call: TRBD1
cdr3_nt: TGCGCCAGCCACAGGGGTTGGCAAGAGACCCAGTACTTC
cdr3_aa: CASHRGWQETQYF

v_call: TRBV4-1
clone_size: many
j_call: TRBJ1-3
d_call: NA
cdr3_nt: TGCGCCAGCAGCCAAGGTCCTCGGGGGGACACCATATATTTT
cdr3_aa: CASSQGPRGDTIYF

v_call: TRBV7-8
clone_size: NA
j_call: TRBJ2-3
d_call: NA
cdr3_nt: TGTGCCAGCAGCCCGGGGACGGCTCTAGGAGATACGCAGTATTTT
cdr3_aa: CASSPGTALGDTQYF

v_call: TRBV18
clone_size: NA
j_call: TRBJ2-2
d_call: NA
cdr3_nt: TGTGCCAGCTCACCACTCAGTCACACCGGGGAGCTGTTTTTT
cdr3_aa: CASSPLSHTGELFF

v_call: TRBV5-4
clone_size: once
j_call: TRBJ2-3
d_call: TRBD2
cdr3_nt: TGTGCCAGCAGCTTGAGGACTAGCGGCACAGATACGCAGTATTTT
cdr3_aa: CASSLRTSGTDTQYF

v_call: TRBV6-1
clone_size: NA
j_call: TRBJ2-2
d_call: NA
cdr3_nt: TGTGCCAGCAGCAAGACCGGGGAGCTGTTTTTT
cdr3_aa: CASSKTGELFF

v_call: TRBV11-3
clone_size: NA
j_call: TRBJ2-2
d_call: TRBD1
cdr3_nt: TGTGCCAGCAGCCCAGGACAGGGGTGGACCGGGGAGCTGTTTTTT
cdr3_aa: CASSPGQGWTGELFF

v_call: TRBV14
clone_size: NA
j_call: TRBJ2-7
d_call: TRBD2
cdr3_nt: TGTGCCAGCAGCCAAGTACCTGGACTAGCGGGAGTTTACGAGCAGTACTTC
cdr3_aa: CASSQVPGLAGVYEQYF

v_call: TRBV9
clone_size: NA
j_call: TRBJ2-7
d_call: TRBD2
cdr3_nt: TGTGCCAGCAGCGTAGGACTAGCGGGAGCTGTAGGGGAGCAGTACTTC
cdr3_aa: CASSVGLAGAVGEQYF

v_call: TRBV16
clone_size: NA
j_call: TRBJ2-7
d_call: NA
cdr3_nt: TGTGCCAGCAGCCAAACCTACGAGCAGTACTTC
cdr3_aa: CASSQTYEQYF

v_call: TRBV30
clone_size: NA
j_call: TRBJ1-5
d_call: TRBD1
cdr3_nt: TGTGCCTGTGTGACCGGGACAGGGAAACAGCCCCAGCATTTT
cdr3_aa: CACVTGTGKQPQHF

v_call: TRBV6-1
clone_size: NA
j_call: TRBJ2-7
d_call: NA
cdr3_nt: TGTGCCAGCAGTGAGATGACTAGTTTGTACGAGCAGTACTTC
cdr3_aa: CASSEMTSLYEQYF

v_call: TRBV29-1
clone_size: NA
j_call: TRBJ1-2
d_call: NA
cdr3_nt: TGCAGCGTTGAAGAGGGCCTCTGGGGCGGCTACACCTTC
cdr3_aa: CSVEEGLWGGYTF

v_call: TRBV19
clone_size: many
j_call: TRBJ2-5
d_call: TRBD1
cdr3_nt: TGTGCCAGTAGTGGACAGGGTTCGGAGACCCAGTACTTC
cdr3_aa: CASSGQGSETQYF

v_call: TRBV18
clone_size: NA
j_call: TRBJ2-3
d_call: NA
cdr3_nt: TGTGCCAGCTCACCACTCAAGGGGCAGGGGGATACGCAGTATTTT
cdr3_aa: CASSPLKGQGDTQYF

v_call: TRBV29-1
clone_size: once
j_call: TRBJ2-1
d_call: TRBD2
cdr3_nt: TGCAGCGTTGCGGGTTTCTCCCTGGAATTGACTAGCGGCTCCTACAATGAGCAGTTCTTC
cdr3_aa: CSVAGFSLELTSGSYNEQFF

v_call: TRBV27
clone_size: NA
j_call: TRBJ2-2
d_call: NA
cdr3_nt: TGTGCCAGCAGTTTATCAAGAGCGGCCGGGGAGCTGTTTTTT
cdr3_aa: CASSLSRAAGELFF

v_call: TRBV5-1
clone_size: NA
j_call: TRBJ1-1
d_call: NA
cdr3_nt: TGCGCCAGCAGCCCGGGGGGGACTGCGAACACTGAAGCTTTCTTT
cdr3_aa: CASSPGGTANTEAFF

v_call: TRBV10-1
clone_size: NA
j_call: TRBJ2-3
d_call: NA
cdr3_nt: TGCGCCAGCAGTGACGACTTTTTTCTTAGAACAGATACGCAGTATTTT
cdr3_aa: CASSDDFFLRTDTQYF

v_call: TRBV6-5
clone_size: NA
j_call: TRBJ2-7
d_call: TRBD2
cdr3_nt: TGTGCCAGCAGTCCTAGACTAGCTAACGAGCAGTACTTC
cdr3_aa: CASSPRLANEQYF

v_call: TRBV11-2
clone_size: NA
j_call: TRBJ2-2
d_call: NA
cdr3_nt: TGTGCCAGCAGCGCCAATTTTGGCGGGGAGCTGTTTTTT
cdr3_aa: CASSANFGGELFF

v_call: TRBV5-1
clone_size: NA
j_call: TRBJ2-7
d_call: NA
cdr3_nt: TGCGCCAGCAGCCTGGACATGGGCGAGCAGTACTTC
cdr3_aa: CASSLDMGEQYF

v_call: TRBV7-2
clone_size: NA
j_call: TRBJ2-3
d_call: NA
cdr3_nt: TGTGCCAGCAGCTCAACAGGACCTACGCAGTATTTT
cdr3_aa: CASSSTGPTQYF